The rows below give T cell receptor beta chains drawn from one sample of a study of OX40 agonist ivuxolimab in advanced cancers. The repertoire was sequenced with immunoSEQ multiplex PCR; TCRdb's copy has only in-frame clones and lacks some. Here the sample spans 6,000 to 9,000 clones, about four fifths being singletons. The source was CD4+ or CD8+ T cells sorted from blood, collected in a trial of the OX40 agonist ivuxolimab. The receptors were gathered from an adult with an advanced solid tumor such as melanoma, head and neck, liver or kidney cancer. Each CDR3 is given with its conserved first and last residue. The D gene is left open where the match is weak. Expanded clones are given a class, and other clones once, few, many or no size at all.

cdr3_length,d_call,j_call,v_call,clone_size,cdr3_nt,cdr3_aa
15,.,TRBJ1-5,TRBV27,.,TGTGCCAGCAGTGACTCCCCGGGGTCACTGGGGCCCCAGCATTTT,CASSDSPGSLGPQHF
15,.,TRBJ2-1,TRBV7-9,.,TGTGCCAGCAGCCCCGAGGTAGGCATCTACAATGAGCAGTTCTTC,CASSPEVGIYNEQFF
15,.,TRBJ1-2,TRBV27,.,TGTGCCAGCAGTTTAATGGCAGGGGAGGGTTATGGCTACACCTTC,CASSLMAGEGYGYTF
14,.,TRBJ2-7,TRBV29-1,.,TGCAGCGTTGCTGGGGAGTCGATTGCCTACGAGCAGTACTTC,CSVAGESIAYEQYF
13,.,TRBJ1-5,TRBV27,.,TGTGCCAGCAGTTTTGATAGCAATCAGCCCCAGCATTTT,CASSFDSNQPQHF
13,.,TRBJ2-3,TRBV6-5,.,TGTGCCAGCAGCCGAAGCGTGACAGATACGCAGTATTTT,CASSRSVTDTQYF
13,.,TRBJ1-1,TRBV5-4,.,TGTGCCAGCAGCTCGGGTGGGTGGACTGAAGCTTTCTTT,CASSSGGWTEAFF
14,.,TRBJ2-3,TRBV27,few,TGTGCCAGCAGTTCCACCTCAGGGGTAGATACGCAGTATTTT,CASSSTSGVDTQYF
13,TRBD1,TRBJ1-1,TRBV5-1,.,TGCGCCAGCAGCGGACTCCGGGACAGCGAAGCTTTCTTT,CASSGLRDSEAFF
14,TRBD1,TRBJ1-4,TRBV4-1,once,TGCGCCAGCAGGGACAGGCTCACTAATGAAAAACTGTTTTTT,CASRDRLTNEKLFF
15,TRBD1,TRBJ2-4,TRBV28,.,TGTGCCAGCAGTGAGTTCCGGACAGGGGAAAACATTCAGTACTTC,CASSEFRTGENIQYF
12,.,TRBJ1-2,TRBV7-9,.,TGTGCCAGCGGGCAGCCCCTCTATGGCTACACCTTC,CASGQPLYGYTF
12,.,TRBJ2-3,TRBV9,.,TGTGCCAGCAGCCCTACACCAGATACGCAGTATTTT,CASSPTPDTQYF
14,.,TRBJ2-5,TRBV11-2,.,TGTGCCAGCACCAACTTTGGGAGACAAGAGACCCAGTACTTC,CASTNFGRQETQYF
17,TRBD2,TRBJ2-5,TRBV28,medium-sized,TGTGCCAGCAGTTTACGGGGGGACCTCCGGAGCCAAGAGACCCAGTACTTC,CASSLRGDLRSQETQYF
14,.,TRBJ1-4,TRBV6-5,.,TGTGCCAGCAGTTACGTTCCGGGACACGAAAAACTGTTTTTT,CASSYVPGHEKLFF
12,.,TRBJ2-7,TRBV27,.,TGTGCCAGCAGCGGGACCCCAGGCGAGCAGTACTTC,CASSGTPGEQYF
12,.,TRBJ1-2,TRBV9,.,TGTGCCAGCAACGACGGGGTAGGAGGCTACACCTTC,CASNDGVGGYTF
14,TRBD1,TRBJ2-7,TRBV28,.,TGTGCCAGCAGAAAGGGGACAGGGGGGAACAAGCAGTACTTC,CASRKGTGGNKQYF
12,TRBD2,TRBJ2-7,TRBV5-1,.,TGCGCCAGCAGCTTGGCCGGGGGGGAGCAGTACTTC,CASSLAGGEQYF
17,TRBD2,TRBJ2-7,TRBV7-9,.,TGTGCCAGCAGCCAAGATAGCGGACTAGCGGGAAACTACGAGCAGTACTTC,CASSQDSGLAGNYEQYF
15,TRBD1,TRBJ1-5,TRBV7-8,once,TGTGCCAGCAGCACCGGGGCAGGGGGAGGTCAGCCCCAGCATTTT,CASSTGAGGGQPQHF
16,TRBD1,TRBJ1-6,TRBV19,large,TGTGCCCAGCCGAGGGGGCGCCGATCTGATAATTCACCCCTCCACTTT,CAQPRGRRSDNSPLHF
14,.,TRBJ1-5,TRBV7-6,.,TGTGCCAGCAGCTTACGGTTGAACCATCAGCCCCAGCATTTT,CASSLRLNHQPQHF
14,.,TRBJ2-5,TRBV4-2,once,TGTGCCAGCAGCCAAGTCTCCCTTAAAGAGACCCAGTACTTC,CASSQVSLKETQYF
15,.,TRBJ2-2,TRBV4-1,.,TGCGCCAGCAGCCAAGTTGGTGCGGGACTGGGGGAGCTGTTTTTT,CASSQVGAGLGELFF
15,.,TRBJ2-4,TRBV10-2,.,TGCGCCAGCACATGGTCCCTGCAAAAGAAAAACATTCAGTACTTC,CASTWSLQKKNIQYF
15,.,TRBJ2-7,TRBV11-2,.,TGTGCCAGCAGCTTAGCTGGCGGCCTCGCCTACGAGCAGTACTTC,CASSLAGGLAYEQYF
14,TRBD1,TRBJ2-7,TRBV18,.,TGTGCCAGCTCACCAGGGACAGGATCTTACGAGCAGTACTTC,CASSPGTGSYEQYF
15,.,TRBJ1-2,TRBV4-1,.,TGCGCCAGCAGCCAAACCACAGACAATAACTATGGCTACACCTTC,CASSQTTDNNYGYTF
15,TRBD1,TRBJ1-5,TRBV6-5,.,TGTGCCAGCAGAGCGGACAGGCTTAGCAATCAGCCCCAGCATTTT,CASRADRLSNQPQHF
21,.,TRBJ2-7,TRBV7-8,.,TGTGCCAGCAGCCTCCCCGCACATCGGGGATCCCTTGCCGCCGGGTCCTACGAGCAGTACTTC,CASSLPAHRGSLAAGSYEQYF
14,.,TRBJ1-2,TRBV30,.,TGTGCCTGGAGTGTAAAGGTTGTGGACTATGGCTACACCTTC,CAWSVKVVDYGYTF
16,.,TRBJ2-1,TRBV27,.,TGTGCCAGCAGTTTAACGGCGGATCCGGGAGTCAATGAGCAGTTCTTC,CASSLTADPGVNEQFF
9,.,TRBJ1-5,TRBV25-1,.,TGTGCCAGCAGTGAAATCGGGCATTTT,CASSEIGHF
16,.,TRBJ1-4,TRBV19,few,TGTGCCAGTAGGGGGACGGATGGGGGATCTAATGAAAAACTGTTTTTT,CASRGTDGGSNEKLFF
9,.,TRBJ1-2,TRBV20-1,.,TGCAGTGCTAGGGGGGGCTACACCTTC,CSARGGYTF
16,.,TRBJ2-7,TRBV7-2,.,TGTGCCAGCAGCTTATTCGTTCCTAACTTAAGCTACGAGCAGTACTTC,CASSLFVPNLSYEQYF
13,.,TRBJ1-6,TRBV27,.,TGTGCCAGCGCAACTTCCCTCCCCGGAGGACTCCACTTT,CASATSLPGGLHF
12,.,TRBJ2-2,TRBV9,.,TGTGCCAGCAGCCTAGAGGGCGGGGAGCTGTTTTTT,CASSLEGGELFF
13,.,TRBJ2-5,TRBV7-3,.,TGTGCCAGCAGCTTAGGCGCTATGGAGACCCAGTACTTC,CASSLGAMETQYF
14,TRBD1,TRBJ1-2,TRBV9,.,TGTGCCAGCAGCGATGGACAGGCAGTCTATGGCTACACCTTC,CASSDGQAVYGYTF